What follows are 13 T cell receptor beta chains derived from one specimen sequenced in a study of blood T cell repertoires in COVID-19. TCRdb keeps only in-frame clones here, not all; method: immunoSEQ multiplex PCR. This table has over 70,000 clones, almost 90% appearing once. Material for sequencing was peripheral blood. The receptors derive from a woman of 80 years or more with active or convalescent COVID-19.

The V call is TRBV2, the J call TRBJ1-2; a possible D gene is TRBD1 (5 bases). Germline loops: CDR1 SNHLY, CDR2 FYNNEI. This CDR3 is built from 14 residues. The ends were cut back, 10 bases at V and 4 bases at J, with 19 bases in the middle. In nucleotides, the CDR3 is TGTGCCACCCTCCCGGAAGGGGCTGGCTATGGCTACACCTTC. Amino acid sequence: CATLPEGAGYGYTF.

The CDR3 DNA reads TGTGCCAGCTCACCTTCTCACAGTGATGGCTACACCTTC. This gives the protein CASSPSHSDGYTF. The rearrangement links TRBV18 to TRBJ1-2; no clear D. The CDR3 covers 13 residues. Trimming removed 3 bases at V and 6 bases at J, with 11 bases between. The germline V gene encodes CDR1 KGHSH and CDR2 LQKENI.

A few counts support this clone. The chain is built from TRBV25-1 and TRBJ1-5; no firm D call. V lost 1 base and J lost 7, with 11 bases in between. Germline values: CDR1 MGHDK, CDR2 SYGVNS. The CDR3 sequence is 14 residues long. CDR3 amino acids: CASSESVRGQPQHF. CDR3 DNA: TGTGCCAGCAGTGAATCCGTACGAGGACAGCCCCAGCATTTT.

This rearrangement joins TRBV15 to TRBJ1-4; D is undetermined. Trimming cost V 2 bases and J 3 bases, with 13 bases left between them. This CDR3 is built from 16 residues. Germline loops: CDR1 LNHNV, CDR2 YYDKDF (reference sequence). Written as DNA, the CDR3 is TGTGCCACCAGCAGATCCGGAGGGAGGGCTAATGAAAAACTGTTTTTT. Its translation: CATSRSGGRANEKLFF.

This chain uses TRBV5-5 with TRBJ1-3; no clear D gene. The CDR3 is made up of 15 amino acids. CDR1 and CDR2 (germline): SGHKS, YYEKEE (reference sequence). Trimming shortened V by 5 bases and J by 2 bases, and 14 bases separated the two germline ends. The CDR3 bases are TGTGCCAGCAGTCGTGCGATGGGCGCTGGAAACACCATATATTTT. This sequence encodes CASSRAMGAGNTIYF.

The chain recombines TRBV2 with TRBJ2-3; TRBD2 might be the D (7 bases). CDR1 and CDR2 from the germline V gene are SNHLY and FYNNEI. The CDR3 spans 14 residues. The ends were cut back, 9 bases at V and 0 bases at J, with 13 bases in the middle. CDR3 nucleotide sequence: TGTGCCAGGGGGGGGGCCAGTAGCACAGATACGCAGTATTTT. Its protein product is CARGGASSTDTQYF.

This rearrangement joins TRBV28 to TRBJ2-7; 11 bases line up with TRBD2. CDR1 and CDR2 (germline): MDHEN, SYDVKM. The CDR3 has 14 amino acids. The V and J ends lost 7 bases and 6 bases, in that order; junction bases with no gene match: 8. CDR3 nucleotides: TGTGCCAGCATCGTAGCGGGAGGGCCGTTCGAGCAGTACTTC. As protein: CASIVAGGPFEQYF.

The chain carries TRBV2 and TRBJ1-2; D gene ambiguous. V gave up 6 bases and J gave up 1 base, with 15 bases separating them. The germline V gene has CDR1 SNHLY and CDR2 FYNNEI. This CDR3 contains 15 residues. DNA of the CDR3: TGTGCCAGCAGCTACAAACTGGGAGGTAACTATGGCTACACCTTC. This sequence encodes CASSYKLGGNYGYTF.

The chain joins TRBV5-6 to TRBJ2-7; TRBD2 is a possible D gene (5 bases). Between the trimmed V and J ends, which lost 7 bases and 1 base, there was a span of 21 bases. Germline values: CDR1 SGHDT, CDR2 YYEEEE. This CDR3 comprises 16 residues. The CDR3 spells CASPPGPATKSYEQYF. For the CDR3, the DNA is TGTGCCAGCCCTCCCGGACCCGCGACTAAATCCTACGAGCAGTACTTC.

V is TRBV6-6 and J is TRBJ2-7, with 7 positions matching TRBD1. The CDR3 has 16 residues. Germline V gene data show CDR1 as MNHNY and CDR2 as SVGAGI (reference sequence). After removal of 5 bases from V and 2 bases from J, the junction contained 12 bases not matched to a gene. The CDR3 DNA is TGTGCCAGCAGTGCCCGGGACAGCTTACAAACCTACGAGCAGTACTTC. It yields the protein CASSARDSLQTYEQYF.

This chain connects TRBV5-1 to TRBJ2-7; the D gene is possibly TRBD1 (5 bases). This CDR3 has 16 amino acids. CDR1 and CDR2 (germline): SGHRS, YFSETQ. V was shortened by 4 bases and J by 1 base, with 18 bases between the two germline ends. The DNA of the CDR3 is TGCGCCAGCAGCCCGGACAAACCGACAAATTCCTACGAGCAGTACTTC. As protein: CASSPDKPTNSYEQYF.

This chain joins TRBV4-2 and TRBJ2-3, with D possibly being TRBD1 (8 bases). CDR3 size: 14 residues. CDR1 is LGHNA and CDR2 is YNFKEQ in the germline V gene. V lost 4 bases and J lost 3, with 11 bases in between. In nucleotides, the CDR3 is TGTGCCAGCAGCCCACAGGGGGGGACAGATACGCAGTATTTT. Protein: CASSPQGGTDTQYF.

The chain links TRBV19 to TRBJ1-2, with 7 bases lining up with TRBD1. CDR1 LNHDA and CDR2 SQIVND come from the germline V gene (reference sequence). V gave up 5 bases and J gave up 3 bases; unmatched junction bases: 9. The CDR3 contains 15 residues. The CDR3 loop is CASSQWDRIDYGYTF. CDR3 coding DNA: TGTGCCAGTAGTCAGTGGGACAGAATCGACTATGGCTACACCTTC.